This T cell receptor (beta chain) was captured in a study of cytomegalovirus exposure and HLA in healthy donors. The PCR had 60 Vbeta and 13 Jbeta primers. Clones were read by immunoSEQ multiplex PCR, and TCRdb kept only the in-frame ones, dropping some. The sample has some 200,000 clones, around 77% seen once. This sequence was found in a woman aged 25 to 45 in good health and CMV-seronegative. Input material: PBMCs.

The CDR3 region is CASSPLAGSQNEQFF. The DNA for the CDR3 is TGTGCCAGCTCCCCACTAGCGGGGTCACAGAATGAGCAGTTCTTC. The V call is TRBV25-1, the J call TRBJ2-1; 10 nucleotides match TRBD2. V was pared by 8 bases and J by 7 bases, with 11 bases of the junction left unmatched. The CDR3 totals 15 residues. In germline, CDR1 is MGHDK, CDR2 SYGVNS. The full variable domain, in which reference TRBV25-1 and TRBJ2-1 provide the parts outside the CDR3, is EADIYQTPRYLVIGTGKKITLECSQTMGHDKMYWYQQDPGMELHLIHYSYGVNSTEKGDLSSESTVSRIRTEHFPLTLESARPSHTSQYLCASSPLAGSQNEQFFGPGTRLTVL.